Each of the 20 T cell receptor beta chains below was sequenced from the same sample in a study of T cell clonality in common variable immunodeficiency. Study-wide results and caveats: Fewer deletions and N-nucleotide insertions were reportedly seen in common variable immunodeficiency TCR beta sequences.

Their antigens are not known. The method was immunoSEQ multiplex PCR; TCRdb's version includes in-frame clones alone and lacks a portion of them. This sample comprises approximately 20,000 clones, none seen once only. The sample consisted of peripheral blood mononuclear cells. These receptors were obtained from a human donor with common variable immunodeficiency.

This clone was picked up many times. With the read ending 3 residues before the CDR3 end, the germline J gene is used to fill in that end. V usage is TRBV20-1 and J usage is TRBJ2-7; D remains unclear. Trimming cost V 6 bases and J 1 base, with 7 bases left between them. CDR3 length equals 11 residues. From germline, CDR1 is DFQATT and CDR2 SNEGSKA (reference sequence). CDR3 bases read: TGCAGTGCCGGGTCATCCTACGAG. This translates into CSAGSSYE. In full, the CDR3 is CSAGSSYEQYF.

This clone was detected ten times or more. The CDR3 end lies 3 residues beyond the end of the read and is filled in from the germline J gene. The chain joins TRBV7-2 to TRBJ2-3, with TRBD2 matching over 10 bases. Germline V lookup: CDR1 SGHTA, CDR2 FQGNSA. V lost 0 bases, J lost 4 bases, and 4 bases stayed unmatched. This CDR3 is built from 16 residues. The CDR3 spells CASSLALAGSPDTQYF. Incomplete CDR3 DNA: TGTGCCAGCAGCTTAGCACTAGCGGGAAGTCCAGATACG. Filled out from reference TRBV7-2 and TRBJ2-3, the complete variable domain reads GAGVSQSPSNKVTEKGKDVELRCDPISGHTALYWYRQSLGQGLEFLIYFQGNSAPDKSGLPSDRFSAERTGGSVSTLTIQRTQQEDSAVYLCASSLALAGSPDTQYFGPGTRLTVL.

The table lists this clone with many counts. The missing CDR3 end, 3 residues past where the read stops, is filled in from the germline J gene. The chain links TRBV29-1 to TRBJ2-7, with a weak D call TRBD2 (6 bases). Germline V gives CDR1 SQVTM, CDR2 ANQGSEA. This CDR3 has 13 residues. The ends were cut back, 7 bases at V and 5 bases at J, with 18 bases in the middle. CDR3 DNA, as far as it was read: TGCAGCGGGGGGGACTTGGGGGGAAACGAG. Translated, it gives CSGGDLGGNE. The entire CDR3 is CSGGDLGGNEQYF.

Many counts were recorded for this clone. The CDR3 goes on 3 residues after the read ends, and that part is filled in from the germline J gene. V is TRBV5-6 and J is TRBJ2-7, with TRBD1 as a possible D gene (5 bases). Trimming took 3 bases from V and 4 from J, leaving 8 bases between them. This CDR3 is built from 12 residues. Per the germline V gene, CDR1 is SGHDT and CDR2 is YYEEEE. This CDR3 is CASSSQGYEQYF. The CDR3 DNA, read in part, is TGTGCCAGCAGCTCCCAGGGATACGAG.

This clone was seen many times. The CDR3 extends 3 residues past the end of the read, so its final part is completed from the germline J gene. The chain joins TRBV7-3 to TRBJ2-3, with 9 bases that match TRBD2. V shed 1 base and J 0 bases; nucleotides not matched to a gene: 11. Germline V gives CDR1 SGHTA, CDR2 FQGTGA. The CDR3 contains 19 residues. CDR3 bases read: TGTGCCAGCAGCTTAAGGAGGGCTAGCGGGGAGACTAGCACAGATACG. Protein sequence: CASSLRRASGETSTDT. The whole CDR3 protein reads CASSLRRASGETSTDTQYF. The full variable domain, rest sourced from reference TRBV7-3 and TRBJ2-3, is GAGVSQTPSNKVTEKGKYVELRCDPISGHTALYWYRQSLGQGPEFLIYFQGTGAADDSGLPNDRFFAVRPEGSVSTLKIQRTERGDSAVYLCASSLRRASGETSTDTQYFGPGTRLTVL.

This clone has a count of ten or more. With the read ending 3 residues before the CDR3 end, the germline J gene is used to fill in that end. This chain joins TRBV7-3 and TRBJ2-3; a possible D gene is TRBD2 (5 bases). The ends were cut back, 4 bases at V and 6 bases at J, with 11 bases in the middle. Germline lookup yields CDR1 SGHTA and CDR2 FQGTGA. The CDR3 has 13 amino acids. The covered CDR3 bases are TGTGCCAGCAGCTACGGACGGGGTGATACG. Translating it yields CASSYGRGDT. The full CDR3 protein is CASSYGRGDTQYF.

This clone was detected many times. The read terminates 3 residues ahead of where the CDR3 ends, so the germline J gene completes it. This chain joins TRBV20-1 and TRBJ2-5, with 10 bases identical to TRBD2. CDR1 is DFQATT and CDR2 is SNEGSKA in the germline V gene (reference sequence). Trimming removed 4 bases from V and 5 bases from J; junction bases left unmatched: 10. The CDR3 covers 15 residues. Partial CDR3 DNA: TGCAGTGCTAAGGGGGGTAGCGGGAGGAGGGAGACC. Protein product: CSAKGGSGRRET. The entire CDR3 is CSAKGGSGRRETQYF.

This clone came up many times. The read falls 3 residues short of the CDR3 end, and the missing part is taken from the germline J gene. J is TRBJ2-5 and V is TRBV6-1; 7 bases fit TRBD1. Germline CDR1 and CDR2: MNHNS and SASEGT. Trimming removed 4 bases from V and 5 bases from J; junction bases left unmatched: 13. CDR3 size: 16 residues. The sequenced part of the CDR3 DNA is TGTGCCAGCAGTGTTGGGACAGCCCGTTGGGATGAGACC. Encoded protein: CASSVGTARWDET. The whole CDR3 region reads CASSVGTARWDETQYF.

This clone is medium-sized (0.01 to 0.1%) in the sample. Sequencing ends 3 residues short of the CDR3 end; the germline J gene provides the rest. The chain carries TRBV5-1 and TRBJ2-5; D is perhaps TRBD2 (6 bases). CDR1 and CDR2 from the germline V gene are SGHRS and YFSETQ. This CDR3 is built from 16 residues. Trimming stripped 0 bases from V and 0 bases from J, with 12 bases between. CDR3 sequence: CASSLVGSGDQETQYF. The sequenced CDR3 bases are TGCGCCAGCAGCTTGGTTGGGTCGGGGGACCAAGAGACC.

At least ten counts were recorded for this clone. CDR3 sequence reads: CAWSVGQNTDTQYF. The CDR3 DNA, read in part, is TGTGCCTGGAGTGTGGGACAGAACACAGATACG. The V and J genes are TRBV30 and TRBJ2-3; 7 bases are a match to TRBD1. Coverage ceases 3 residues before the CDR3 finishes, and the germline J gene fills in the end. V shed 0 bases and J 2 bases; nucleotides not matched to a gene: 2. Germline V gives CDR1 GTSNPN, CDR2 SVGIG (reference sequence). The CDR3 runs 14 residues. The whole variable domain, remainder taken from reference TRBV30 and TRBJ2-3, is SQTIHQWPATLVQPVGSPLSLECTVEGTSNPNLYWYRQAAGRGLQLLFYSVGIGQISSEVPQNLSASRPQDRQFILSSKKLLLSDSGFYLCAWSVGQNTDTQYFGPGTRLTVL.

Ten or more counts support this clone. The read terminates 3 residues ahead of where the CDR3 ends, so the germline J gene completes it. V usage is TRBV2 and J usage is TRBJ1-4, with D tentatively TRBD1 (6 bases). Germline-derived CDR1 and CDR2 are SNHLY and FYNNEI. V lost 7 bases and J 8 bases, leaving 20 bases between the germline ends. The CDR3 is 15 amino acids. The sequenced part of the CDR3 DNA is TGTGCCAGCAAGAAATCGACAGGTGTGAGGGAAAAA. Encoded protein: CASKKSTGVREK. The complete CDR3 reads CASKKSTGVREKLFF.

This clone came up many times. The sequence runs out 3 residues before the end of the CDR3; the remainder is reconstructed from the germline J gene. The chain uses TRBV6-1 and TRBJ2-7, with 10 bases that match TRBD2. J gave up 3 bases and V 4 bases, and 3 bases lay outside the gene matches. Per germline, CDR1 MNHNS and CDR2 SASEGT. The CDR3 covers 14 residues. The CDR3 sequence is CASSGASGSYEQYF. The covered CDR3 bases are TGTGCCAGCAGTGGGGCTAGCGGGAGCTACGAG.

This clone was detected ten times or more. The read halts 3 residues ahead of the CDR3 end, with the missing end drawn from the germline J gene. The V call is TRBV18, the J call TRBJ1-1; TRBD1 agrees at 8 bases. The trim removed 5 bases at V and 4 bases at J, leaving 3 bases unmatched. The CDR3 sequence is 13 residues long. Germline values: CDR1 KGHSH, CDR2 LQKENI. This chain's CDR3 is CASSLTGGTEAFF. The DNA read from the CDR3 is TGTGCCAGCTCATTAACAGGGGGCACTGAA.

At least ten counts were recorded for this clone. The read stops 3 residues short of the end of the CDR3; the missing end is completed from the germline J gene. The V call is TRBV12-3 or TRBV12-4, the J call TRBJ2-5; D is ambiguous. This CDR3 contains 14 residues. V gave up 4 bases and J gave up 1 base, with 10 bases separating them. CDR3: CASSYYRPQETQYF. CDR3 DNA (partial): TGTGCCAGCAGTTACTACCGGCCCCAAGAGACC.

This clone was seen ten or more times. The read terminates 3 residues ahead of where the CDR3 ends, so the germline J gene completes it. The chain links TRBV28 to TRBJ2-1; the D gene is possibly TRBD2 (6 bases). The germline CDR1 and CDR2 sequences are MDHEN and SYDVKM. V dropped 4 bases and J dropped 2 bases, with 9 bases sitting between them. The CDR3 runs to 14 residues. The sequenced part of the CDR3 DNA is TGTGCCAGCAGTTCGGGACTTGCCTACAATGAG. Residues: CASSSGLAYNE. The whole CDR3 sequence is CASSSGLAYNEQFF.

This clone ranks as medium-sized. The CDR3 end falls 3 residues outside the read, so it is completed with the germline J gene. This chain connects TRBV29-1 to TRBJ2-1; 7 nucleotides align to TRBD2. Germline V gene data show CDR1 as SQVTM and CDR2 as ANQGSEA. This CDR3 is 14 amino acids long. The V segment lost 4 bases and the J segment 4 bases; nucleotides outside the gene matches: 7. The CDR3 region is CSVAATSRYNEQFF. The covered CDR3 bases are TGCAGCGTTGCCGCGACTAGCAGATACAATGAG.

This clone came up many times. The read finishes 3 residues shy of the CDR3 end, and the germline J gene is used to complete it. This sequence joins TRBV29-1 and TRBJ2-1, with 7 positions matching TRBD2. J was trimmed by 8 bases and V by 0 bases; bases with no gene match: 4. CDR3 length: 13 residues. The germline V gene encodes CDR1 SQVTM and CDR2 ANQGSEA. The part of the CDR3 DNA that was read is TGCAGCGTTGAAGAAGCGGGAAGGTATGAG. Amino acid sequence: CSVEEAGRYE. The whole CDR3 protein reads CSVEEAGRYEQFF.

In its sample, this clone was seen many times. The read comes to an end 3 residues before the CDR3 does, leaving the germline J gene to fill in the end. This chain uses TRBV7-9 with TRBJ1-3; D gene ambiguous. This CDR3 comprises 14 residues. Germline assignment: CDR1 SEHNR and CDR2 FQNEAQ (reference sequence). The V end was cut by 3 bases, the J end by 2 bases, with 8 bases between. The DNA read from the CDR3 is TGTGCCAGCAGCTTTGAGGGCGCTGGAAACACC. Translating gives CASSFEGAGNT. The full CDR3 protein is CASSFEGAGNTIYF.

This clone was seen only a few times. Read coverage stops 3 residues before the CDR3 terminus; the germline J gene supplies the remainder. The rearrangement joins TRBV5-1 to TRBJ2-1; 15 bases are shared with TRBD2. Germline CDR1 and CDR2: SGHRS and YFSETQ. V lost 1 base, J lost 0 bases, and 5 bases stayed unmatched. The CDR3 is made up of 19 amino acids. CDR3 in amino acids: CASSLWTSGRASSYNEQFF. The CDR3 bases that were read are TGCGCCAGCAGCTTGTGGACTAGCGGGAGGGCCAGCTCCTACAATGAG.

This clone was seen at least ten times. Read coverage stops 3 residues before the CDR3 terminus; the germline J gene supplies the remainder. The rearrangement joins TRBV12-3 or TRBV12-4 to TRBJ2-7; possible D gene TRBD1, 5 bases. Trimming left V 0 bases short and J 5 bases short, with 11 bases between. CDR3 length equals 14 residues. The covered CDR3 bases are TGTGCCAGCAGTTTAGCTTTGGACACCCACGAG. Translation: CASSLALDTHE. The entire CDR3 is CASSLALDTHEQYF.